These 27 T cell receptor beta chains came from one sample sequenced in a study of PD-L1 blockade in urothelial cancer. Profiling relied on immunoSEQ multiplex PCR, and the TCRdb table lists in-frame clones only, not all of them. The sample includes 45,000 to 50,000 clones, approximately 88% of them seen just once. This material consisted of PBMCs, taken around atezolizumab (anti-PD-L1) treatment. Source of these receptors: a man older than 75 with urothelial cancer.

The chain couples TRBV9 to TRBJ1-6; 11 bases agree with TRBD1. The V and J ends lost 4 bases and 1 base, in that order; junction bases with no gene match: 7. The CDR3 runs to 18 residues. CDR1 and CDR2 from the germline V gene are SGDLS and YYNGEE. CDR3 in amino acids: CASSSRTGGESYNSPLHF. The CDR3 region has the DNA TGTGCCAGCAGCTCTCGGACAGGGGGCGAGTCCTATAATTCACCCCTCCACTTT.

The chain recombines TRBV10-1 with TRBJ2-5, with 12 bases fitting TRBD2. Trimming removed 3 bases from V and 5 bases from J; junction bases left unmatched: 10. The CDR3 is made up of 17 amino acids. Germline V gene data show CDR1 as WNHNN and CDR2 as SYGVQD (reference sequence). In DNA form, the CDR3 reads TGCGCCAGCAGTGACGGACTAGCGGGAAGCGGGACGGAGACCCAGTACTTC. It specifies CASSDGLAGSGTETQYF.

The chain joins TRBV19 to TRBJ2-2; 12 nucleotides match TRBD2. The CDR3 is 17 residues long. Germline CDR1 reads LNHDA; CDR2 reads SQIVND (reference sequence). V trimming: 7 bases; J trimming: 1 base; junction bases outside the gene matches: 7. CDR3 sequence (DNA): TGTGCCAGTATTTCCGGGACTAGCGGGTTGAACACCGGGGAGCTGTTTTTT. Its translation is CASISGTSGLNTGELFF.

This clone is a singleton in its sample. The CDR3 bases are TGTGCCAGCAGGCCCAGGGACTTCAATCCGTTCTTC. It translates to CASRPRDFNPFF. The genes are TRBV6-4 and TRBJ2-1; D is perhaps TRBD2 (6 bases). Trimming pared 6 bases from V and 15 bases from J, leaving 18 bases between. CDR1 and CDR2 from the germline V gene are MRHNA and SNTAGT. This CDR3 region has 12 residues.

The chain combines TRBV19 with TRBJ2-7; 9 nucleotides match TRBD2. This CDR3 contains 15 residues. V trimming: 3 bases; J trimming: 2 bases; junction bases outside the gene matches: 5. The germline V gene has CDR1 LNHDA and CDR2 SQIVND (reference sequence). The CDR3, as DNA: TGTGCCAGTAGTATTGGTCTAGCGGGAACCTACGAGCAGTACTTC. Its translation: CASSIGLAGTYEQYF.

The chain combines TRBV7-8 with TRBJ1-3; the D gene is possibly TRBD1 (5 bases). The CDR3 has 14 amino acids. CDR1 and CDR2 (germline): SGHVS, FQNEAQ. The V and J ends lost 3 bases and 0 bases respectively, with 6 bases between them. The CDR3 region is CASSLGGSGNTIYF. The CDR3 bases are TGTGCCAGCAGCTTGGGGGGCTCTGGAAACACCATATATTTT.

J is TRBJ2-1 and V is TRBV27, with TRBD2 matching over 7 bases. CDR3 length: 15 residues. V trimming: 3 bases; J trimming: 10 bases; junction bases outside the gene matches: 12. CDR1 and CDR2 from the germline V gene are MNHEY and SMNVEV (reference sequence). The CDR3 protein is CASSLRAGEAGEQFF. The CDR3 bases are TGTGCCAGCAGTTTGAGGGCGGGAGAAGCAGGAGAGCAGTTCTTC.

The chain recombines TRBV10-3 with TRBJ2-2; 10 positions match TRBD2. Germline CDR1 is ENHRY and CDR2 is SYGVKD. V dropped 2 bases and J dropped 7; count of bases not matched to a gene: 7. The CDR3 has 16 residues. In DNA form, the CDR3 reads TGTGCCATCAGTGAGGTGGCTAGCGGGAGCGGCGGGGAGCTGTTTTTT. It yields the protein CAISEVASGSGGELFF.

The chain recombines TRBV6-6 with TRBJ2-7; 8 bases match TRBD2. V lost 10 bases to trimming and J lost 2 bases; unmatched junction nucleotides: 4. CDR1 is MNHNY, CDR2 SVGAGI, per germline (reference sequence). The CDR3 has 12 amino acids. CDR3 in amino acids: CATRGGPYEQYF. In DNA form, the CDR3 reads TGTGCCACCCGGGGGGGACCCTACGAGCAGTACTTC.

The chain joins TRBV19 to TRBJ2-2, with 12 bases matching TRBD2. Germline loops: CDR1 LNHDA, CDR2 SQIVND (reference sequence). The CDR3 contains 17 residues. V trimming: 8 bases; J trimming: 6 bases; junction bases outside the gene matches: 13. CDR3 protein: CASGTIRLAGVPGELFF. The CDR3 nucleotides read TGTGCCAGTGGCACCATACGACTAGCGGGAGTTCCCGGGGAGCTGTTTTTT.

J is TRBJ2-1 and V is TRBV5-1, with 7 bases fitting TRBD1. From germline, CDR1 is SGHRS and CDR2 YFSETQ. The CDR3 has 13 amino acids. Unmatched junction bases numbered 3, after V lost 6 bases and J lost 3 bases. This chain's CDR3 is CASTRDSYNEQFF. The CDR3 bases are TGCGCCAGCACCAGGGACAGCTACAATGAGCAGTTCTTC.

The chain recombines TRBV6-1 with TRBJ1-1; no definite D call. There are 13 residues in the CDR3. Germline lookup yields CDR1 MNHNS and CDR2 SASEGT. V lost 0 bases and J 11 bases, leaving 13 bases between the germline ends. CDR3 in DNA: TGTGCCAGCAGTGAAGCGAATAGTTACCCCGCTTTCTTT. Its protein product is CASSEANSYPAFF.

V is TRBV5-1 and J is TRBJ2-2; TRBD2 agrees at 7 bases. Trimming removed 0 bases from V and 2 bases from J; junction bases left unmatched: 7. The CDR3 is 17 amino acids. CDR1 and CDR2 from the germline V gene are SGHRS and YFSETQ. The CDR3 sequence: CASSLAAGTTNTGELFF. The CDR3 DNA reads as TGCGCCAGCAGCTTGGCCGCCGGGACTACCAACACCGGGGAGCTGTTTTTT.

The gene calls are TRBV6-4 and TRBJ2-3; D remains unclear. CDR3 size: 13 residues. The germline V and J ends were trimmed by 4 bases and 0 bases, with 5 bases remaining between them. CDR1 and CDR2 (germline): MRHNA, SNTAGT. The CDR3 here is CASSATSTDTQYF. CDR3 in DNA: TGTGCCAGCAGTGCTACTAGCACAGATACGCAGTATTTT.

The table lists this clone with a count of one. The rearrangement joins TRBV27 to TRBJ2-5; TRBD2 matches at 12 bases. V lost 0 bases and J lost 3; bases outside the gene matches: 11. Germline CDR1 and CDR2: MNHEY and SMNVEV (reference sequence). This CDR3 is built from 19 residues. The CDR3 reads CASSLSPTLAGGPKETQYF. CDR3 sequence (DNA): TGTGCCAGCAGTTTATCCCCAACACTAGCGGGAGGACCCAAAGAGACCCAGTACTTC.

This sequence joins TRBV27 and TRBJ1-1; TRBD1 matches at 9 bases. From germline, CDR1 is MNHEY and CDR2 SMNVEV (reference sequence). Trimming took 10 bases from V and 1 from J; bases not matched to a gene: 16. The length of the CDR3 is 17 residues. CDR3 nucleotide sequence: TGTGCCACCCACCTAGGGCCCGGGACAGGGCCGAACACTGAAGCTTTCTTT. This encodes CATHLGPGTGPNTEAFF.

This rearrangement joins TRBV18 to TRBJ2-7; 10 positions match TRBD2. Germline V gene lookup returns CDR1 KGHSH and CDR2 LQKENI. V trimming: 3 bases; J trimming: 2 bases; junction bases outside the gene matches: 1. The CDR3 contains 14 residues. CDR3 in amino acids: CASSPSGRTYEQYF. The CDR3 DNA is TGTGCCAGCTCACCTAGCGGGAGGACCTACGAGCAGTACTTC. Filled out from reference TRBV18 and TRBJ2-7, the complete variable domain reads NAGVMQNPRHLVRRRGQEARLRCSPMKGHSHVYWYRQLPEEGLKFMVYLQKENIIDESGMPKERFSAEFPKEGPSILRIQQVVRGDSAAYFCASSPSGRTYEQYFGPGTRLTVT.

The genes are TRBV25-1 and TRBJ2-1; 11 positions agree with TRBD1. Germline CDR1 and CDR2: MGHDK and SYGVNS. The CDR3 contains 17 residues. With 3 bases clipped from V and 3 bases from J, the junction kept 7 bases outside the gene matches. The CDR3 loop reads CASSDLSGTGGYNEQFF. DNA for the CDR3: TGTGCCAGCAGTGACTTGAGCGGGACAGGGGGCTACAATGAGCAGTTCTTC.

This chain links TRBV7-7 with TRBJ2-2, with 13 bases identical to TRBD2. Trimming removed 0 bases from V and 4 bases from J; junction bases left unmatched: 8. The CDR3 is 19 residues long. Germline V lookup: CDR1 SSHAT, CDR2 FNYEAQ (reference sequence). Here the CDR3 reads CASSLASLAGGPGTGELFF. CDR3 DNA: TGTGCCAGCAGCTTAGCCTCACTAGCGGGAGGGCCGGGCACCGGGGAGCTGTTTTTT.

The chain joins TRBV7-2 to TRBJ2-7; D is possibly TRBD2 (6 bases). V was cut by 5 bases and J by 2 bases, with 16 bases left in between. This CDR3 region has 15 residues. Germline values: CDR1 SGHTA, CDR2 FQGNSA. CDR3 sequence reads: CASSPRVGGTYEQYF. The CDR3 DNA is TGTGCCAGCAGCCCTAGGGTGGGGGGTACCTACGAGCAGTACTTC.

The chain has TRBV2 and TRBJ1-5, with no clear D. V was shortened by 4 bases and J by 6 bases, with 7 bases between the two germline ends. Germline loops: CDR1 SNHLY, CDR2 FYNNEI. The CDR3 has 12 amino acids. The CDR3 bases are TGTGCCAGCAGTGGGGAGTCTCAGCCCCAGCATTTT. Translation gives CASSGESQPQHF.

The chain carries TRBV1 and TRBJ2-3; TRBD2 is the table's D call, not checked against the DNA. TRBV1 is reported as a pseudogene. The CDR3 extends over 16 amino acids. CDR3 DNA: TGCACCAGCAGCCCGACGGGACTAGCGGGGGAGGATACGCAGTATTTT. This encodes CTSSPTGLAGEDTQYF.

This chain joins TRBV11-2 and TRBJ2-3, with TRBD2 as a possible D gene (5 bases). CDR1 is SGHAT, CDR2 FQNNGV, per germline. This CDR3 region has 12 residues. V lost 6 bases, J lost 6 bases, and 10 bases lay in between. The chain's CDR3 is CASRPSSDTQYF. For the CDR3, the DNA is TGTGCCAGCAGACCTAGCTCTGATACGCAGTATTTT.

The chain carries TRBV5-4 and TRBJ2-3; 7 bases map to TRBD2. V trimming: 3 bases; J trimming: 3 bases; junction bases outside the gene matches: 4. Germline-derived CDR1 and CDR2 are SGHNT and YYREEE (reference sequence). The CDR3 extends over 14 amino acids. The CDR3 protein is CASSSFSGTDTQYF. The CDR3 DNA reads as TGTGCCAGCAGCTCATTTAGCGGGACAGATACGCAGTATTTT.

The gene calls are TRBV6-1 and TRBJ1-1; D is unresolved. V lost 1 base, J lost 9 bases, and 9 bases lay in between. The CDR3 length is 12 residues. The germline CDR1 and CDR2 sequences are MNHNS and SASEGT. The CDR3 reads CASSEDTDQAFF. The CDR3 coding sequence is TGTGCCAGCAGTGAAGACACAGATCAAGCTTTCTTT.

The V call is TRBV30, the J call TRBJ1-5; 10 bases are a match to TRBD1. V trimming: 5 bases; J trimming: 2 bases; junction bases outside the gene matches: 3. The CDR3 has 14 residues. The V gene's germline CDR1 is GTSNPN and CDR2 SVGIG (reference sequence). The CDR3 coding sequence is TGTGCCTGGTCCGGGACAGGGGGCAATCAGCCCCAGCATTTT. Protein: CAWSGTGGNQPQHF.

The chain joins TRBV7-2 to TRBJ2-7, with no clear D. The V and J ends lost 5 bases and 0 bases respectively, with 11 bases between them. This CDR3 spans 14 amino acids. The germline V gene has CDR1 SGHTA and CDR2 FQGNSA. CDR3 region: CASSPGGSSYEQYF. In DNA form, the CDR3 reads TGTGCCAGCAGCCCCGGCGGTAGCTCCTACGAGCAGTACTTC.